The 13 T cell receptor beta chains below were found in one sample sequenced in a study of T cell responses to AZD1222 COVID-19 vaccine. Produced via immunoSEQ multiplex PCR; TCRdb's table is partial and in-frame only. The sample has roughly 150,000 clones, 85% to 95% seen once. Specimen: peripheral blood, collected on day 0 of AZD1222 vaccination. The receptors were gathered from an adult in good health.

The rearrangement uses TRBV9 and TRBJ1-2, with 8 bases fitting TRBD1. The germline CDR1 and CDR2 sequences are SGDLS and YYNGEE. The CDR3 is made up of 15 amino acids. The J segment lost 8 bases and the V segment lost 0 bases, leaving 9 bases of the junction unmatched. The CDR3 protein is CASSVDAQGAQGYTF. In DNA, the CDR3 is TGTGCCAGCAGCGTAGACGCCCAGGGGGCGCAGGGCTACACCTTC.

The chain is built from TRBV3-1 (or the pseudogene TRBV3-2) and TRBJ2-3, with TRBD2 matching 13 bases. The CDR3 contains 18 residues. The J segment lost 2 bases and the V segment lost 4 bases, leaving 9 bases of the junction unmatched. Germline values: CDR1 LGHDT, CDR2 YNNKEL (reference sequence). The DNA of the CDR3 is TGTGCCAGCAGCCTTAGACTAGCGGGGGGCCGGGACACAGATACGCAGTATTTT. It specifies CASSLRLAGGRDTDTQYF.

This sequence joins TRBV5-1 and TRBJ2-1; 8 nucleotides align to TRBD2. V lost 0 bases to trimming and J lost 7 bases; unmatched junction nucleotides: 9. This CDR3 has 16 amino acids. Germline CDR1 SGHRS, CDR2 YFSETQ. The chain's CDR3 is CASSLDPGGPGNEQFF. DNA for the CDR3: TGCGCCAGCAGCTTGGACCCGGGAGGGCCAGGAAATGAGCAGTTCTTC.

V usage is TRBV24-1 and J usage is TRBJ2-2; perhaps TRBD2 as D (6 bases). Germline CDR1 is KGHDR and CDR2 is SFDVKD. V gave up 9 bases and J gave up 5 bases, with 12 bases separating them. CDR3 length equals 13 residues. CDR3 nucleotides: TGTGCCACCCGGCGGGATTGGACCGGGGAGCTGTTTTTT. The encoded protein is CATRRDWTGELFF.

The CDR3 DNA sequence: TGTGCCAGCTCACTCGGGACTAGTTATAGCTCCTACAATGAGCAGTTCTTC. Protein product: CASSLGTSYSSYNEQFF. The V call is TRBV18, the J call TRBJ2-1; TRBD2 aligns across 8 bases. This CDR3 has 17 amino acids. Germline CDR1 reads KGHSH; CDR2 reads LQKENI. J was trimmed by 0 bases and V by 4 bases; bases with no gene match: 8. Filled out from reference TRBV18 and TRBJ2-1, the complete variable domain reads NAGVMQNPRHLVRRRGQEARLRCSPMKGHSHVYWYRQLPEEGLKFMVYLQKENIIDESGMPKERFSAEFPKEGPSILRIQQVVRGDSAAYFCASSLGTSYSSYNEQFFGPGTRLTVL.

CDR3 nucleotide sequence: TGTGCCAGTAGTCTCCTTGACGGGATGGCTTTCTTT. Amino acids: CASSLLDGMAFF. This chain joins TRBV19 and TRBJ1-1; D remains ambiguous. CDR3 length: 12 residues. CDR1 LNHDA and CDR2 SQIVND come from the germline V gene (reference sequence). Between the trimmed V and J ends, which lost 5 bases and 11 bases, there was a span of 15 bases.

The chain couples TRBV7-9 to TRBJ1-1, with a weak D call TRBD1 (6 bases). The V gene's germline CDR1 is SEHNR and CDR2 FQNEAQ (reference sequence). The CDR3 length is 13 residues. Trimming took 2 bases from V and 4 from J, leaving 8 bases between them. The CDR3 loop is CASSLQGSTEAFF. CDR3 DNA sequence: TGTGCCAGCAGCTTACAGGGGTCCACTGAAGCTTTCTTT.

The chain is built from TRBV5-1 and TRBJ1-5; TRBD1 is a possible D gene (6 bases). The CDR3 runs to 15 residues. The V end was cut by 0 bases, the J end by 9 bases, with 16 bases between. Germline assignment: CDR1 SGHRS and CDR2 YFSETQ. CDR3 sequence (DNA): TGCGCCAGCAGCTTGGAAACAGGAGGGGGTTGGCCCCAGCATTTT. Translated, it gives CASSLETGGGWPQHF.

This sequence joins TRBV6-6 and TRBJ2-7, with 7 nucleotides matching TRBD1. V was clipped by 4 bases and J by 2 bases; unmatched bases: 5. CDR1 is MNHNY, CDR2 SVGAGI, per germline (reference sequence). The CDR3 is 14 amino acids. The CDR3 loop is CASSSSGTAYEQYF. The CDR3 DNA is TGTGCCAGCAGTTCCTCGGGGACAGCCTACGAGCAGTACTTC.

V usage is TRBV2 and J usage is TRBJ2-1; perhaps TRBD2 as D (6 bases). Trimming pared 1 base from V and 10 bases from J, leaving 8 bases between. This CDR3 comprises 12 residues. CDR1 is SNHLY, CDR2 FYNNEI, per germline. Here the CDR3 DNA reads TGTGCCAGCAGTGAAGAGGCGGGAGAGCAGTTCTTC. Translated: CASSEEAGEQFF.

V usage is TRBV16 and J usage is TRBJ1-1, with D maybe TRBD1 (5 bases). The CDR3 has 14 amino acids. Germline values: CDR1 KGHSY, CDR2 FQNENV. V was shortened by 4 bases and J by 0 bases, with 9 bases between the two germline ends. CDR3 sequence (DNA): TGTGCCAGCAGCCTGACAGCCATGAACACTGAAGCTTTCTTT. It translates to CASSLTAMNTEAFF.

V and J are TRBV6-2 or TRBV6-3 and TRBJ1-1; 9 bases fit TRBD1. V was pared by 5 bases and J by 8 bases, with 6 bases of the junction left unmatched. The germline V gene has CDR1 MNHEY and CDR2 SVGEGT. This CDR3 region has 13 residues. CDR3 sequence (DNA): TGTGCCAGCAGTCACAGGGGGCCGGCGGAAGCTTTCTTT. Encoded protein: CASSHRGPAEAFF.

The J gene is TRBJ2-1, the V gene TRBV6-5; no reliable D call. The CDR3 totals 14 residues. Germline CDR1 and CDR2: MNHEY and SVGAGI. V was pared by 2 bases and J by 0 bases, with 5 bases between. The CDR3 protein is CASSYEYSYNEQFF. For the CDR3, the DNA is TGTGCCAGCAGTTACGAGTACTCCTACAATGAGCAGTTCTTC.